Listed here are 17 T cell receptor beta chains from one sample, sequenced in a study of T cells after yellow fever vaccination (dated by TCRdb to the late 2010s). The method behind the library was 5' RACE. For sequencing, an Illumina HiSeq 2500 was employed. TCRdb trimmed the raw reads at Q25, called clones with MiXCR and kept productive beta chains. Identical CDR3 proteins give one entry, which carries the most common genes and DNA. This sample comprises about 74,000 distinct CDR3 sequences, roughly 6.9% of them detected only once. The ten largest clones take up about 33% of the sample. This sample's treatment or condition label indicates: live attenuated yellow fever vaccine strain. The specimen was CD8+ T cells sorted from PBMCs, collected 5 days after the first yellow fever vaccination. The receptors derive from a man younger than 35 who received the YFV17D yellow fever vaccine.

Ten or more counts support this clonotype. The chain joins TRBV4-3 to TRBJ2-6; D assignment may be TRBD1 or TRBD2 (5 bases each). Germline loops: CDR1 LGHNA, CDR2 YSLEER. The V and J ends lost 0 bases and 0 bases respectively, with 18 bases between them. CDR3 length: 20 amino acids. The CDR3 is CASSQEGTYSRFSGANVLTF. The CDR3 DNA reads as TGCGCCAGCAGCCAAGAAGGGACCTACTCCCGCTTCTCTGGGGCCAACGTCCTGACTTTC.

For this clonotype: This may come from a read error, since a much larger clone is one base off. The chain combines TRBV15 with TRBJ2-7, with 7 bases identical to TRBD1. Germline V lookup: CDR1 LNHNV, CDR2 YYDKDF (reference sequence). The CDR3 is 13 residues long. CDR3 residues: CATGQLTGYEKYV. The CDR3 region has the DNA TGTGCCACCGGCCAATTGACAGGGTACGAGAAGTACGTC.

This chain joins TRBV5-1 and TRBJ2-7; D assignment may be TRBD1 or TRBD2 (5 bases each). V was trimmed by 4 bases and J by 4 bases, leaving 18 bases between them. CDR3 length equals 15 residues. Germline CDR1 is SGHRS and CDR2 is YFSETQ. DNA for the CDR3: TGCGCCAGCAGCCTGGGGGAGATGACAGTTTACGAGCAGTACTTC. Its protein product is CASSLGEMTVYEQYF.

The genes are TRBV7-2 and TRBJ2-3; 9 nucleotides align to TRBD2. Germline-derived CDR1 and CDR2 are SGHTA and FQGNSA. The CDR3 is made up of 17 amino acids. Trimming took 5 bases from V and 4 from J; bases not matched to a gene: 13. CDR3 nucleotide sequence: TGTGCCAGCAGCCCCCGGGGTAGCGGGGGCTTATCAGATACGCAGTATTTT. Protein: CASSPRGSGGLSDTQYF. Variable domain in full (rest from reference TRBV7-2 and TRBJ2-3): GAGVSQSPSNKVTEKGKDVELRCDPISGHTALYWYRQSLGQGLEFLIYFQGNSAPDKSGLPSDRFSAERTGGSVSTLTIQRTQQEDSAVYLCASSPRGSGGLSDTQYFGPGTRLTVL.

In its sample, this clonotype was seen a few times. The chain employs TRBV7-9 and TRBJ1-2; maybe TRBD1 (5 bases). The V end lost 4 bases, the J end lost 6 bases, and 15 bases lay between the germline ends. Looked up from germline, CDR1 is SEHNR and CDR2 is FQNEAQ (reference sequence). The CDR3 is made up of 14 amino acids. The CDR3 sequence is CASSWGDGNDGYTF. CDR3 nucleotide sequence: TGTGCCAGCAGCTGGGGCGACGGCAATGATGGCTACACCTTC.

This clonotype came up a few times. This chain connects TRBV29-1 to TRBJ2-3, with a possible D match to TRBD2 (6 bases). Germline loops: CDR1 SQVTM, CDR2 ANQGSEA. The V gene lost 0 bases and the J gene lost 4 bases, with 17 bases spanning the gap. This CDR3 has 16 residues. CDR3 DNA: TGCAGCGTTGAAGATTGGGAAACTGTAGCGGCAGATACGCAGTATTTT. Its translation: CSVEDWETVAADTQYF.

The genes are TRBV7-9 and TRBJ1-2; D remains ambiguous. Germline V gives CDR1 SEHNR, CDR2 FQNEAQ (reference sequence). Trimming removed 2 bases from V and 3 bases from J, with 13 bases in between. CDR3 size: 15 residues. DNA for the CDR3: TGTGCCAGCAGCTTAACGGCAGGAATCTACTATGGCTACACCTTC. Translation: CASSLTAGIYYGYTF.

This clonotype has a handful of counts. V is TRBV6-1 and J is TRBJ1-4; D uncertain. The ends were cut back, 6 bases at V and 0 bases at J, with 8 bases in the middle. This CDR3 has 14 amino acids. Looked up from germline, CDR1 is MNHNS and CDR2 is SASEGT. The CDR3 DNA sequence: TGTGCCAGCAGGATACACACAACTAATGAAAAACTGTTTTTT. Amino acid sequence: CASRIHTTNEKLFF.

In its sample, this clonotype was seen many times. The chain recombines TRBV27 with TRBJ2-6; D uncertain. V gave up 3 bases and J gave up 0 bases, with 6 bases separating them. Germline CDR1 and CDR2: MNHEY and SMNVEV (reference sequence). CDR3 length: 15 residues. CDR3 region: CASSFSPSGANVLTF. CDR3 nucleotide sequence: TGTGCCAGCAGTTTTTCCCCCTCTGGGGCCAACGTCCTGACTTTC.

Many counts were recorded for this clonotype. The J gene is TRBJ2-1, the V gene TRBV7-9; unclear D gene. V shed 5 bases and J shed 4 bases, with 15 bases lying between them. The CDR3 runs 15 residues. The V gene's germline CDR1 is SEHNR and CDR2 FQNEAQ (reference sequence). The CDR3 DNA sequence: TGTGCCAGCAGCCGAAAACATGGAGCGTACAATGAGCAGTTCTTC. Its protein is CASSRKHGAYNEQFF.

This clonotype has a handful of counts. V and J are TRBV4-1 and TRBJ1-3; D gene uncertain. V was pared by 2 bases and J by 0 bases, with 14 bases between. Germline values: CDR1 MGHRA, CDR2 YSYEKL. This CDR3 comprises 17 residues. CDR3 amino acids: CASSQHYRTDSGNTIYF. The CDR3 coding sequence is TGCGCCAGCAGCCAACATTACCGGACGGACTCTGGAAACACCATATATTTT.

This clonotype was counted ten times or more. The chain uses TRBV7-2 and TRBJ2-1; TRBD1 matches 10 bases. Germline V gives CDR1 SGHTA, CDR2 FQGNSA. Trimming removed 0 bases from V and 7 bases from J; junction bases left unmatched: 12. The length of the CDR3 is 18 residues. CDR3 coding DNA: TGTGCCAGCAGCTTAGCCCTTCCGGGACAGGGGTTCGCTAATGAGCAGTTCTTC. Protein: CASSLALPGQGFANEQFF.

This clonotype was recorded a few times. J is TRBJ2-4 and V is TRBV7-3, with 9 bases identical to TRBD2. The V and J ends lost 2 bases and 0 bases, in that order; junction bases with no gene match: 14. The CDR3 has 20 amino acids. The V gene's germline CDR1 is SGHTA and CDR2 FQGTGA. The CDR3 bases are TGTGCCAGCAGCTTACAAATCAGCGGGGGGCCCCCCCTAGCCAAAAACATTCAGTACTTC. Protein product: CASSLQISGGPPLAKNIQYF.

J is TRBJ2-7 and V is TRBV4-1, with D possibly TRBD1 on 5 matching bases. With 2 bases removed from V and 3 bases from J, the gap between germline ends came to 14 bases. The CDR3 runs 15 residues. Germline V gene sequence: CDR1 MGHRA, CDR2 YSYEKL. This chain's CDR3 is CASSQLDSPDYEQYF. The CDR3 DNA sequence: TGCGCCAGCAGCCAATTAGACAGCCCGGACTACGAGCAGTACTTC.

This clonotype was seen repeatedly, ten times or more. The chain has TRBV5-4 and TRBJ2-1; D ambiguous. The CDR3 sequence is 12 residues long. Trimming cost V 3 bases and J 16 bases, with 17 bases left between them. Germline CDR1 SGHNT, CDR2 YYREEE (reference sequence). CDR3 sequence (DNA): TGTGCCAGCAGCTCCTCCTTCGACACCCCCTTCTTC. As protein: CASSSSFDTPFF.

The V gene is TRBV3-1, the J gene TRBJ1-2; D remains unclear. Per germline, CDR1 LGHDT and CDR2 YNNKEL (reference sequence). This CDR3 spans 14 amino acids. Between the trimmed V and J ends, which lost 7 bases and 5 bases, there was a span of 17 bases. CDR3 residues: CASNPPGSAYGYTF. The CDR3 bases are TGTGCCAGCAACCCCCCGGGTTCGGCTTATGGCTACACCTTC.

This clonotype has at least ten counts. The V and J genes are TRBV6-5 and TRBJ1-2, with 8 bases aligning to TRBD1. Germline trimming cut 2 bases from V and 3 bases from J; bases unmatched to any gene: 2. There are 14 residues in the CDR3. Germline lookup yields CDR1 MNHEY and CDR2 SVGAGI. CDR3 DNA: TGTGCCAGCAGTTACACAGGGGGGGACTATGGCTACACCTTC. This translates into CASSYTGGDYGYTF.